The text below deals with one T cell receptor (beta chain). Its specificity is not known. Using immunoSEQ multiplex PCR, the repertoire was profiled, and TCRdb retains in-frame clones only, with some absent. The sample records 360,000 or so clones, roughly 84% being singletons. The data belong to a study of Ad26.COV2.S vaccination and SARS-CoV-2 variants. Overall study results and limits: Non-spike TCR breadth was similar in vaccine and placebo recipients. The analyses of TCR breadth and depth may have understated the size of total T cell responses.

Treatment meaning: around 19 received Ad26.COV2.S at low or high dose, single or two shots; several received placebo; per-sample allocation not given. Material that was analyzed had been drawn on day 63 after the first vaccine or placebo injection. Donation was by an adult aged 18-55 years who was in Boston. SARS-CoV-2 spike from the Wuhan strain was encoded by the vaccine, an Ad26 vector. Sample: peripheral blood, taken in a trial of Ad26.COV2.S vaccine versus placebo. This clonotype originated in a person aged 18-65 years who received the Ad26.COV2.S COVID-19 vaccine or a placebo.

The DNA for the CDR3 is TGTGCCAGCAGCTTAGCGGGGTTGGGGGGCTACACCTTC. Its protein is CASSLAGLGGYTF. The rearrangement links TRBV7-2 to TRBJ1-2, with D uncertain. This CDR3 is 13 amino acids long. Germline CDR1 reads SGHTA; CDR2 reads FQGNSA. Trimming removed 0 bases at V and 8 bases at J, with 10 bases between. Together with reference TRBV7-2 and TRBJ1-2, the CDR3 gives the full variable domain: GAGVSQSPSNKVTEKGKDVELRCDPISGHTALYWYRQSLGQGLEFLIYFQGNSAPDKSGLPSDRFSAERTGGSVSTLTIQRTQQEDSAVYLCASSLAGLGGYTFGSGTRLTVV.